The TCR beta chain under discussion was sequenced for a study of T cells expressing NK-cell markers. Notes on the study in general: Dominant NKG2C+ clonotypes in six donors made up roughly 1.0-7.0% of CD8+ T cells.

This CDR3 region has 15 residues. From germline, CDR1 is MNHEY and CDR2 SVGAGI. 5'RACE template switching with UMIs produced the TCR beta cDNA. TCRdb reworked the 5' RACE reads into one entry per CDR3 protein, no DNA. This sample's table has 200,000 to 300,000 distinct CDR3 sequences. Points on this clonotype: What it recognizes is unknown.

The source material was blood T cells: a sorted CD56 or NKG2C T cell subset, CD4+ or CD8+ T cells, or bulk PBMC T cells (not recorded which). This clonotype was obtained from a man aged 18-30 years in good health. This chain links TRBV6-5 with TRBJ1-2; TCRdb gives TRBD1 as the D gene, but with no DNA this cannot be confirmed. The CDR3 is CASSYVGATNYGYTF.